Below, 14 T cell receptor beta chains from the same sample are listed, as sequenced in a study of cytomegalovirus exposure and HLA in healthy donors. Assay used: immunoSEQ multiplex PCR; TCRdb lists only in-frame clones, some missing. The sample lists some 170,000 clones; about 89% were seen once. The sample was PBMCs. These receptors were collected from a man between 18 and 29 years old in good health and CMV-seropositive.

V usage is TRBV19 and J usage is TRBJ2-7, with 7 bases aligning to TRBD1. With 5 bases clipped from V and 5 bases from J, the junction kept 9 bases outside the gene matches. The germline V gene has CDR1 LNHDA and CDR2 SQIVND (reference sequence). The CDR3 is 14 residues long. The CDR3 bases are TGTGCCAGTAGTGGGACAGTGACGACACACGAGCAGTACTTC. This codes for CASSGTVTTHEQYF.

This chain links TRBV30 with TRBJ1-1, with D possibly matching TRBD1 (5 bases). Germline CDR1 is GTSNPN and CDR2 is SVGIG (reference sequence). The CDR3 has 14 residues. The V end was cut by 2 bases, the J end by 1 base, with 11 bases between. The CDR3 here is CAWSKDTKNTEAFF. As DNA, the CDR3 is TGTGCCTGGAGTAAGGACACCAAGAACACTGAAGCTTTCTTT. Complete variable domain (other parts from reference TRBV30 and TRBJ1-1): SQTIHQWPATLVQPVGSPLSLECTVEGTSNPNLYWYRQAAGRGLQLLFYSVGIGQISSEVPQNLSASRPQDRQFILSSKKLLLSDSGFYLCAWSKDTKNTEAFFGQGTRLTVV.

This clone has just a few counts. The rearrangement uses TRBV28 and TRBJ2-2; the D is unclear. Germline V gene data show CDR1 as MDHEN and CDR2 as SYDVKM. V was clipped by 3 bases and J by 4 bases, with 3 bases between them. This CDR3 is built from 12 residues. As DNA, the CDR3 is TGTGCCAGCAGTTTTCTCACCGGGGAGCTGTTTTTT. Its translation is CASSFLTGELFF.

The rearrangement joins TRBV23-1 to TRBJ2-3, with a possible D match to TRBD1 (6 bases). TRBV23-1 is an open reading frame whose function is uncertain. V lost 9 bases and J lost 5, with 18 bases in between. This CDR3 region has 14 residues. The CDR3 DNA reads TGCGCCAGTACAACCGTTGCAGGGGTAGATACGCAGTATTTT. Translating gives CASTTVAGVDTQYF.

CDR3 amino acids: CASSPRQFSYEQYF. CDR3 coding DNA: TGTGCCAGCAGCCCAAGACAGTTTTCCTACGAGCAGTACTTC. The genes are TRBV7-2 and TRBJ2-7; possibly TRBD1 for D (5 bases). V was shortened by 5 bases and J by 1 base, with 12 bases between the two germline ends. The CDR3 length is 14 residues. Germline loops: CDR1 SGHTA, CDR2 FQGNSA. Drawing the rest from reference TRBV7-2 and TRBJ2-7, the complete variable domain is GAGVSQSPSNKVTEKGKDVELRCDPISGHTALYWYRQSLGQGLEFLIYFQGNSAPDKSGLPSDRFSAERTGGSVSTLTIQRTQQEDSAVYLCASSPRQFSYEQYFGPGTRLTVT.

The V gene is TRBV2, the J gene TRBJ1-6, with D maybe TRBD1 (5 bases). The CDR3 is 16 residues long. V lost 6 bases, J lost 4 bases, and 16 bases lay in between. Germline V gene lookup returns CDR1 SNHLY and CDR2 FYNNEI. The CDR3 sequence: CASRAPRGGYNSPLHF. For the CDR3, the DNA is TGTGCCAGCAGGGCCCCTCGGGGGGGGTATAATTCACCCCTCCACTTT.

The chain has TRBV20-1 and TRBJ2-3, with no clear D. Germline V CDR1 and CDR2: DFQATT, SNEGSKA (reference sequence). The ends were cut back, 3 bases at V and 4 bases at J, with 5 bases in the middle. This CDR3 contains 11 residues. CDR3 DNA: TGCAGTGCTAGTCTCCCAGATACGCAGTATTTT. Protein: CSASLPDTQYF.

This clone was seen once. The rearrangement links TRBV6-5 to TRBJ1-2; perhaps TRBD1 as D (6 bases). The CDR3 is 13 amino acids. V was pared by 2 bases and J by 8 bases, with 12 bases between. Germline values: CDR1 MNHEY, CDR2 SVGAGI. The CDR3 reads CASSYQGSEGYTF. DNA of the CDR3: TGTGCCAGCAGTTACCAGGGGTCGGAGGGCTACACCTTC.

V and J are TRBV28 and TRBJ2-1; the match to TRBD2 covers 8 bases. The CDR3 has 15 residues. The J segment lost 7 bases and the V segment lost 6 bases, leaving 11 bases of the junction unmatched. The germline gives CDR1 MDHEN, CDR2 SYDVKM. CDR3 sequence: CASSLGTSRGNEQFF. CDR3 DNA sequence: TGTGCCAGCAGCCTCGGGACTAGTCGGGGGAATGAGCAGTTCTTC.

The V and J genes are TRBV28 and TRBJ1-2; 9 positions agree with TRBD1. The V gene's germline CDR1 is MDHEN and CDR2 SYDVKM. J gave up 6 bases and V 10 bases, and 9 bases lay outside the gene matches. The CDR3 has 13 residues. The CDR3 nucleotides are TGTGCCATCGACGACAGGGGGGGCAATGGCTACACCTTC. It encodes CAIDDRGGNGYTF.

J is TRBJ2-7 and V is TRBV29-1, with a weak D call TRBD1 (6 bases). The CDR3 covers 12 residues. The V and J ends lost 3 bases and 5 bases respectively, with 11 bases between them. CDR1 and CDR2 from the germline V gene are SQVTM and ANQGSEA. This chain's CDR3 is CSVEGALDEQYF. CDR3 in DNA: TGCAGCGTTGAGGGGGCGTTGGACGAGCAGTACTTC.

V gene TRBV10-2 combines with J gene TRBJ2-1; TRBD2 matches at 7 bases. Per germline, CDR1 WSHSY and CDR2 SAAADI. The CDR3 runs to 15 residues. V was pared by 10 bases and J by 0 bases, with 9 bases of the junction left unmatched. The CDR3 nucleotides read TGCGCCACCTCGGGCGGGAGAACCTCCTACAATGAGCAGTTCTTC. This gives the protein CATSGGRTSYNEQFF.

Comments on this clone: The junction departs from germline at one end; a sequencing error may be responsible. Other DNA sequences in this sample translate to the same CDR3. This chain uses TRBV10-3 with TRBJ2-5; 7 nucleotides align to TRBD1. Germline V gene data show CDR1 as ENHRY and CDR2 as SYGVKD. The CDR3 length is 14 residues. The CDR3 coding sequence is TGTGCCATCAGTACCGACAGGGCTGGAGAGACCCAATACTTC. Encoded protein: CAISTDRAGETQYF.

The CDR3 sequence: CASSRDMSYEQYF. CDR3 coding DNA: TGCGCCAGCAGCCGGGACATGTCTTATGAGCAGTACTTC. The chain carries TRBV5-1 and TRBJ2-7, with a possible D match to TRBD1 (6 bases). The V gene lost 4 bases and the J gene lost 7 bases, with 15 bases spanning the gap. The germline V gene encodes CDR1 SGHRS and CDR2 YFSETQ. The CDR3 has 13 amino acids.